These T cell receptor beta chains were read from a single sample in a study of PD-L1 blockade in urothelial cancer. TCRdb's table, derived via immunoSEQ multiplex PCR, lists solely in-frame clones and lacks some. This repertoire shows 40,000 to 55,000 clones, 88% found once; its top ten account for less than 3%. The sample consisted of PBMCs, taken around atezolizumab (anti-PD-L1) treatment. The receptor set was obtained from a man aged 60-69 years with urothelial cancer. Both conserved end residues are part of each CDR3. A D gene is named only where the DNA matches it firmly. Expanded clones are given a class, and other clones once, few, many or no size at all.

V: TRBV4-3; D: TRBD1; size: -; J: TRBJ2-7; CDR3: CASSQDDPVGQDEQYF; DNA: TGCGCCAGCAGCCAAGATGACCCGGTGGGACAGGACGAGCAGTACTTC
V: TRBV5-1; D: -; size: -; J: TRBJ1-5; CDR3: CASSLVPTGYSNQPQHF; DNA: TGCGCCAGCAGCTTGGTACCGACCGGGTATAGCAATCAGCCCCAGCATTTT
V: TRBV27; D: TRBD2; size: -; J: TRBJ2-5; CDR3: CASSSVLAGEETQYF; DNA: TGTGCCAGCAGTTCGGTACTAGCGGGGGAAGAGACCCAGTACTTC
V: TRBV6-5; D: TRBD1; size: -; J: TRBJ2-1; CDR3: CASSYGTGGYNEQFF; DNA: TGTGCCAGCAGTTACGGGACAGGGGGCTACAATGAGCAGTTCTTC
V: TRBV18; D: -; size: once; J: TRBJ2-7; CDR3: CASSPAAGGRSYEQYF; DNA: TGTGCCAGCTCACCAGCGGCTGGGGGCAGATCCTACGAGCAGTACTTC
V: TRBV29-1; D: -; size: -; J: TRBJ2-7; CDR3: CSVGQGLSYEQYF; DNA: TGCAGCGTTGGGCAGGGTCTCTCCTACGAGCAGTACTTC
V: TRBV11-2; D: TRBD1; size: once; J: TRBJ2-3; CDR3: CASSLGRQGHSDTQYF; DNA: TGTGCCAGCAGCTTAGGTCGACAGGGGCATTCAGATACGCAGTATTTT
V: TRBV27; D: TRBD1; size: -; J: TRBJ1-2; CDR3: CASSRTGELGYTF; DNA: TGTGCCAGCAGTCGGACAGGGGAGCTTGGCTACACCTTC
V: TRBV5-1; D: -; size: -; J: TRBJ2-2; CDR3: CASSLQGARALAGELFF; DNA: TGCGCCAGCAGCTTGCAAGGGGCTCGGGCGTTGGCCGGGGAGCTGTTTTTT
V: TRBV7-2; D: TRBD2; size: -; J: TRBJ2-3; CDR3: CASSVPGRADTQYF; DNA: TGTGCCAGCAGCGTTCCGGGGAGGGCAGATACGCAGTATTTT
V: TRBV5-1; D: -; size: -; J: TRBJ2-7; CDR3: CASSPQGVAQYF; DNA: TGCGCCAGCAGCCCGCAGGGCGTAGCGCAGTACTTC
V: TRBV19; D: -; size: -; J: TRBJ2-6; CDR3: CASSKGEQGFSGANVLTF; DNA: TGTGCCAGTAGTAAGGGGGAACAGGGATTTTCTGGGGCCAACGTCCTGACTTTC
V: TRBV6-1; D: -; size: -; J: TRBJ2-7; CDR3: CASSTTGTSSYEQYF; DNA: TGTGCCAGCAGTACTACAGGCACGAGCTCCTACGAGCAGTACTTC
V: TRBV13; D: -; size: few; J: TRBJ2-1; CDR3: CASSFVDEQFF; DNA: TGTGCCAGCAGCTTTGTAGATGAGCAGTTCTTC
V: TRBV19; D: TRBD1; size: -; J: TRBJ2-3; CDR3: CASSPRDRGFTDTQYF; DNA: TGTGCCAGTAGTCCTCGGGACAGGGGTTTCACAGATACGCAGTATTTT
V: TRBV19; D: -; size: -; J: TRBJ2-5; CDR3: CASSLLFSQGETQYF; DNA: TGTGCCAGTAGTCTGTTGTTTTCCCAGGGAGAGACCCAGTACTTC
V: TRBV19; D: TRBD2; size: -; J: TRBJ2-1; CDR3: CASSRTRSGGAYNEQFF; DNA: TGTGCCAGTAGTCGCACACGTAGCGGGGGGGCTTACAATGAGCAGTTCTTC
V: TRBV10-3; D: TRBD1; size: -; J: TRBJ2-2; CDR3: CATSGTAKTGELFF; DNA: TGTGCCACCTCCGGGACAGCGAAAACCGGGGAGCTGTTTTTT
V: TRBV11-1; D: -; size: -; J: TRBJ2-3; CDR3: CASSSLSGDTQYF; DNA: TGTGCCAGCAGCTCCTTGAGCGGGGATACGCAGTATTTT
V: TRBV14; D: TRBD1; size: -; J: TRBJ2-7; CDR3: CASSHGSRTGGSYEQYF; DNA: TGTGCCAGCAGCCACGGAAGTCGGACAGGGGGATCCTACGAGCAGTACTTC
V: TRBV12-5; D: -; size: -; J: TRBJ2-5; CDR3: CASGKTGGGETQYF; DNA: TGTGCTAGTGGAAAAACAGGGGGGGGCGAGACCCAGTACTTC
V: TRBV5-1; D: TRBD1; size: once; J: TRBJ2-1; CDR3: CASSSGQGSYNEQFF; DNA: TGCGCCAGCAGCTCCGGACAGGGCTCCTACAATGAGCAGTTCTTC
V: TRBV5-1; D: TRBD1; size: -; J: TRBJ2-5; CDR3: CAGSPRQGKETQYF; DNA: TGCGCCGGCAGCCCAAGACAGGGGAAGGAGACCCAGTACTTC
V: TRBV5-4; D: TRBD2; size: -; J: TRBJ2-3; CDR3: CASSYPGLADTDTQYF; DNA: TGTGCCAGCAGCTACCCGGGACTAGCCGACACAGATACGCAGTATTTT
V: TRBV2; D: -; size: -; J: TRBJ1-1; CDR3: CASSYTGRVTEAFF; DNA: TGTGCCAGCAGCTATACAGGGAGGGTCACTGAAGCTTTCTTT
V: TRBV16; D: -; size: -; J: TRBJ2-2; CDR3: CASSRREAGELFF; DNA: TGTGCCAGCAGCAGGAGGGAAGCCGGGGAGCTGTTTTTT
V: TRBV19; D: -; size: -; J: TRBJ1-2; CDR3: CASSPEGAYGYTF; DNA: TGTGCCAGTAGTCCTGAGGGTGCCTATGGCTACACCTTC
V: TRBV19; D: -; size: -; J: TRBJ1-5; CDR3: CASSIGSTRQYSNQPQHF; DNA: TGTGCCAGTAGTATAGGCTCCACCAGGCAATATAGCAATCAGCCCCAGCATTTT
V: TRBV6-5; D: -; size: -; J: TRBJ2-1; CDR3: CASRRAVLEGEQFF; DNA: TGTGCCAGTAGAAGAGCAGTCTTGGAGGGTGAGCAGTTCTTC
V: TRBV6-5; D: -; size: -; J: TRBJ2-3; CDR3: CASSYGQVTDTQYF; DNA: TGTGCCAGCAGTTACGGGCAAGTCACAGATACGCAGTATTTT
V: TRBV2; D: -; size: -; J: TRBJ1-4; CDR3: CASSEGFILFF; DNA: TGTGCCAGCAGCGAAGGTTTCATACTGTTTTTT
V: TRBV28; D: TRBD1; size: -; J: TRBJ2-7; CDR3: CASRLGTGGSNEQYF; DNA: TGTGCCAGCAGGTTGGGGACAGGGGGGAGTAACGAGCAGTACTTC
V: TRBV27; D: -; size: -; J: TRBJ2-7; CDR3: CASSLSFGQRIYEQYF; DNA: TGTGCCAGCAGTTTATCCTTCGGACAGAGAATCTACGAGCAGTACTTC
V: TRBV12-2; D: -; size: once; J: TRBJ2-7; CDR3: CASRLLDREEEQYF; DNA: TGTGCAAGTCGCTTGTTGGACAGGGAGGAAGAGCAGTACTTC
V: TRBV2; D: -; size: -; J: TRBJ2-7; CDR3: CASSGDSKVLEQYF; DNA: TGTGCCAGCAGCGGGGACTCTAAGGTCTTAGAGCAGTACTTC
V: TRBV5-1; D: -; size: -; J: TRBJ2-7; CDR3: CASSLEGRGHEQYF; DNA: TGCGCCAGCAGCTTGGAAGGCAGGGGCCACGAGCAGTACTTC
V: TRBV2; D: -; size: once; J: TRBJ1-3; CDR3: CASRPDSSSGNTIYF; DNA: TGTGCCAGCAGACCCGACAGTTCCTCTGGAAACACCATATATTTT
V: TRBV5-8; D: -; size: -; J: TRBJ1-4; CDR3: CASSFDSLWTNEKLFF; DNA: TGTGCCAGCAGCTTTGACAGCCTGTGGACTAATGAAAAACTGTTTTTT
V: TRBV6-5; D: -; size: once; J: TRBJ1-1; CDR3: CASSYLQSGTEAFF; DNA: TGTGCCAGCAGTTACTTACAGTCCGGAACTGAAGCTTTCTTT
V: TRBV18; D: -; size: -; J: TRBJ2-3; CDR3: CASSPLAAGVDTQYF; DNA: TGTGCCAGCTCACCACTTGCGGCAGGGGTGGATACGCAGTATTTT
V: TRBV7-3; D: -; size: once; J: TRBJ2-1; CDR3: CASSLGGLGNEQFF; DNA: TGTGCCAGCAGCCTGGGTGGGCTCGGCAATGAGCAGTTCTTC
V: TRBV7-2; D: -; size: -; J: TRBJ2-5; CDR3: CASSLVVSGQETQYF; DNA: TGTGCCAGCAGCTTAGTGGTTAGCGGCCAAGAGACCCAGTACTTC
V: TRBV28; D: TRBD1; size: -; J: TRBJ2-6; CDR3: CASRAGGSGANVLTF; DNA: TGTGCCAGCCGGGCAGGGGGCTCCGGGGCCAACGTCCTGACTTTC
V: TRBV5-1; D: -; size: -; J: TRBJ1-4; CDR3: CASSLQGGFRDQGEKLFF; DNA: TGCGCCAGCAGCTTGCAAGGGGGTTTCCGGGACCAGGGTGAAAAACTGTTTTTT
V: TRBV28; D: TRBD1; size: -; J: TRBJ2-4; CDR3: CASSSGTGGSVAKNIQYF; DNA: TGTGCCAGCAGTTCCGGGACAGGGGGTTCAGTAGCCAAAAACATTCAGTACTTC
V: TRBV30; D: TRBD1; size: -; J: TRBJ2-7; CDR3: CAWSPAGGSYEQYF; DNA: TGTGCCTGGAGTCCTGCAGGGGGATCCTACGAGCAGTACTTC
V: TRBV14; D: -; size: -; J: TRBJ2-7; CDR3: CASSFKTPFGSYEQYF; DNA: TGTGCCAGCAGCTTCAAGACCCCCTTCGGGTCTTACGAGCAGTACTTC
V: TRBV7-2; D: -; size: -; J: TRBJ1-2; CDR3: CASSPTPDTSNYGYTF; DNA: TGTGCCAGCAGCCCGACCCCGGACACCTCGAACTATGGCTACACCTTC
V: TRBV29-1; D: -; size: few; J: TRBJ1-3; CDR3: CSVLTDSGNTIYF; DNA: TGCAGCGTTTTGACTGACTCTGGAAACACCATATATTTT